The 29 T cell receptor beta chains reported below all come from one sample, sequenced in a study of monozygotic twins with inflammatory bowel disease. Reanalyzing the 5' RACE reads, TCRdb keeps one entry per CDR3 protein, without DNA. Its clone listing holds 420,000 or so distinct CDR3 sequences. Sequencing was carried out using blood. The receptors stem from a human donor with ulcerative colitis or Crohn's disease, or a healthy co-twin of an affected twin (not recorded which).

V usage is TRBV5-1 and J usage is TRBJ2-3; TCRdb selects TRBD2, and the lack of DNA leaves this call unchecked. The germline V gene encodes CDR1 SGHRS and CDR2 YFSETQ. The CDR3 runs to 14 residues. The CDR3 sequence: CASRSRGSLYTQYF.

The CDR3 sequence: CASTPDRVVLYEQYF. V usage is TRBV6-2 or TRBV6-3 and J usage is TRBJ2-7; TCRdb proposes TRBD1, but this gene call is untestable without DNA. Germline V lookup: CDR1 MNHEY, CDR2 SVGEGT. CDR3 length: 15 amino acids.

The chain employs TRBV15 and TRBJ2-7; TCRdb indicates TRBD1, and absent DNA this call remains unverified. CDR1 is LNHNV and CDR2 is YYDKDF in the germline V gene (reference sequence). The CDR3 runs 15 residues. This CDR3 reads CATSNPGAEIYEQYF.

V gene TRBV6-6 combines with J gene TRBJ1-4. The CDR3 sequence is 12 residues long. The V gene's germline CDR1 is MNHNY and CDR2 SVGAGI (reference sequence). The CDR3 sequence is CASRGPNEKLFF.

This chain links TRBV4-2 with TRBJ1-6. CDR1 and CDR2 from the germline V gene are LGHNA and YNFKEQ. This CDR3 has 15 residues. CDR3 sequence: CASSSTGNYNSPLHF.

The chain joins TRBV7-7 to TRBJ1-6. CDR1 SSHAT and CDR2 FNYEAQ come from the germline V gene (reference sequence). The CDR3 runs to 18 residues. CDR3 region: CASSPTPRWVRVRSPLHF.

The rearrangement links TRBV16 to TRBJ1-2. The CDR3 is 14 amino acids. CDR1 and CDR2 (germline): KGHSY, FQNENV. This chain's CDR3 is CASSQFEGNYGYTF.

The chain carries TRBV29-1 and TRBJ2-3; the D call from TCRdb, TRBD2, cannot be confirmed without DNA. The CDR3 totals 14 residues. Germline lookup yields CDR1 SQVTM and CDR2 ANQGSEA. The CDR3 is CSVLLAGVTDTQYF.

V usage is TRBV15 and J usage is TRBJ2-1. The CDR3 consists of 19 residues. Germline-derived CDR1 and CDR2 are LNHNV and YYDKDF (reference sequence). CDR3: CATSRELGGGTGWYNEQFF.

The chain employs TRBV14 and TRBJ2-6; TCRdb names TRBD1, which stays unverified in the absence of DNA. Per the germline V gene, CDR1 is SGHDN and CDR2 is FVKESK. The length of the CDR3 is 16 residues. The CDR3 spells CASSHRGGAGANVLTF.

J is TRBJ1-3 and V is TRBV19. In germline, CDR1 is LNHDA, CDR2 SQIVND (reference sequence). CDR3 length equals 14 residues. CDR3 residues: CASRERHSGNTIYF.

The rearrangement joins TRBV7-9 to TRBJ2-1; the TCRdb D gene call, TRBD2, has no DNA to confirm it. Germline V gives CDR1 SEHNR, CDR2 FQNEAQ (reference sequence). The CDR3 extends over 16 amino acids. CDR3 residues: CASSPPGLASLNEQFF.

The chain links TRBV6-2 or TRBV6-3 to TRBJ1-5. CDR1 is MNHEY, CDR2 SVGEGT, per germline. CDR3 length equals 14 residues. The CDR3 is CASSSRARNQPQHF.

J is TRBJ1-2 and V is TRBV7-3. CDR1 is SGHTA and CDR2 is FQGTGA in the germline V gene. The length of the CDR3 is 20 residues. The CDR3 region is CASSLEPPLTDFWTSYGYTF.

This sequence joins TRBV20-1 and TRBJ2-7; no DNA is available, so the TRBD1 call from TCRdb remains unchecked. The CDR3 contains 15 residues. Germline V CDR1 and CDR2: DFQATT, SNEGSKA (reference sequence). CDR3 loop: CSAPGRGGKYEEQYF.

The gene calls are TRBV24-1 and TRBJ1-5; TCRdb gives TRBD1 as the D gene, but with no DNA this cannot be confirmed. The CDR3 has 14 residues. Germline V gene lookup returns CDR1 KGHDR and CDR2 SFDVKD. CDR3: CATRYRRSNQPQHF.

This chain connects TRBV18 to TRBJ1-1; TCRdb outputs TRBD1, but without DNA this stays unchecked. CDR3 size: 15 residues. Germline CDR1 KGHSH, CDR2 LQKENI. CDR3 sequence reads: CASSPGRGMNTEAFF.

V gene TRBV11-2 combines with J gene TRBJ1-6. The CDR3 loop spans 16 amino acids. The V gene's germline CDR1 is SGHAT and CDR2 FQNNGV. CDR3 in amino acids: CASSLQSPGNNSPLHF. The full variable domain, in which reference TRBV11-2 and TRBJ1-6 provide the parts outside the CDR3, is EAGVAQSPRYKIIEKRQSVAFWCNPISGHATLYWYQQILGQGPKLLIQFQNNGVVDDSQLPKDRFSAERLKGVDSTLKIQPAKLEDSAVYLCASSLQSPGNNSPLHFGNGTRLTVT.

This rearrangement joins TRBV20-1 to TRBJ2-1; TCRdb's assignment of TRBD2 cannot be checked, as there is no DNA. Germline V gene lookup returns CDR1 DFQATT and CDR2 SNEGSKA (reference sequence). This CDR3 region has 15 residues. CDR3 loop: CSAESAGGPGNEQFF.

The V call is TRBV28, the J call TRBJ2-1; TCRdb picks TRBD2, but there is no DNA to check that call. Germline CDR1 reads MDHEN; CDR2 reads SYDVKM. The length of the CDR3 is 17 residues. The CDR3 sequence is CASSPHAGVPSYNEQFF.

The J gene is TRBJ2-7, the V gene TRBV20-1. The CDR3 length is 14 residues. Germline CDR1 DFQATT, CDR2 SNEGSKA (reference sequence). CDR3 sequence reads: CSARDVSRSYEQYF.

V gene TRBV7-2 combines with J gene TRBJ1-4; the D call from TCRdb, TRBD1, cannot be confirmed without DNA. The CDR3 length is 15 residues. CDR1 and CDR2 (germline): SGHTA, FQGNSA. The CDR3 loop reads CASSSRTGGNEKLFF.

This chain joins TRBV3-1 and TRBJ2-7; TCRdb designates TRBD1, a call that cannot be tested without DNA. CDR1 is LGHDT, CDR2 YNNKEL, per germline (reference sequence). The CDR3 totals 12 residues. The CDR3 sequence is CASSQPGTGEYF.

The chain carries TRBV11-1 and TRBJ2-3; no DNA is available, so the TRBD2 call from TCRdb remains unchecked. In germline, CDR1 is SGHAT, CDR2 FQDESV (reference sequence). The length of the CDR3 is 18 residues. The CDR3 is CASSLAPGLAGDPDTQYF.

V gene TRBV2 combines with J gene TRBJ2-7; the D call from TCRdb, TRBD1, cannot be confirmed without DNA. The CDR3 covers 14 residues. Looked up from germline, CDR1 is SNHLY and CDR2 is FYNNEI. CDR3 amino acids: CASLRGQGMLEQYF.

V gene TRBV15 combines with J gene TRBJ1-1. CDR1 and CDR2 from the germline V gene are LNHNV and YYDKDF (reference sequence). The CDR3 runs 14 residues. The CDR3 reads CATMVGGENTEAFF.

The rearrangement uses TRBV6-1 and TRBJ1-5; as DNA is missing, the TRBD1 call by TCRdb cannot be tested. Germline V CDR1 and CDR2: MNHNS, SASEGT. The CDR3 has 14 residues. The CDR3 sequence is CASRPTGLNQPQHF.

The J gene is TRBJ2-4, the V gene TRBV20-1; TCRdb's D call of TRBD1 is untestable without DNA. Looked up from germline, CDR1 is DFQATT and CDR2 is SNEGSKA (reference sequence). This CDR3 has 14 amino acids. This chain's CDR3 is CSASRATKKNIQYF.

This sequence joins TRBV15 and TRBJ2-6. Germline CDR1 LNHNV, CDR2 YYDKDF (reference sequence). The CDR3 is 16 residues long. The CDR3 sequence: CATSRNSRPGANVLTF. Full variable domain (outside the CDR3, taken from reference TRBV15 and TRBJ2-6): DAMVIQNPRYQVTQFGKPVTLSCSQTLNHNVMYWYQQKSSQAPKLLFHYYDKDFNNEADTPDNFQSRRPNTSFCFLDIRSPGLGDTAMYLCATSRNSRPGANVLTFGAGSRLTVL.